This entry lists 27 T cell receptor beta chains sequenced from one sample in a study of blood T cell repertoires in COVID-19. Sequencing was performed with immunoSEQ multiplex PCR; in TCRdb, only in-frame clones are kept and a portion is missing. Counted here are approximately 210,000 clones, 92% occurring once; the ten biggest clones make up 1.2%. Input material: peripheral blood. The source of these receptors is a man younger than 40 with acute or convalescent COVID-19.

The CDR3 is CASSSLRNSDKGGYTF. CDR3 DNA: TGTGCCAGCAGTTCCCTTCGGAACTCCGATAAGGGGGGCTACACCTTC. This sequence joins TRBV28 and TRBJ1-2; perhaps TRBD1 as D (5 bases). Deletions cut 4 bases from V and 8 bases from J, with 23 bases between. CDR1 and CDR2 (germline): MDHEN, SYDVKM. This CDR3 spans 16 amino acids.

This clone was seen once. The chain employs TRBV29-1 and TRBJ1-2; D gene ambiguous. The CDR3 is 12 amino acids. Germline V CDR1 and CDR2: SQVTM, ANQGSEA. The CDR3 coding sequence is TGCTGTACAGAAACCCCAAACTATGGCTACACCTTC. It encodes CCTETPNYGYTF.

The rearrangement links TRBV6-6 to TRBJ2-1; D unresolved. This CDR3 is 11 amino acids long. Trimming removed 7 bases from V and 8 bases from J, with 9 bases in between. Per germline, CDR1 MNHNY and CDR2 SVGAGI (reference sequence). The DNA for the CDR3 is TGTGCCAGCAACTCTCGATATGAGCAGTTCTTC. Protein: CASNSRYEQFF.

The chain joins TRBV19 to TRBJ2-1, with 10 bases matching TRBD1. Losses at the gene ends were 6 bases for V and 7 bases for J; bases not matched to a gene: 12. Germline V CDR1 and CDR2: LNHDA, SQIVND (reference sequence). This CDR3 is built from 16 residues. CDR3 sequence (DNA): TGTGCCAGTAGGCCGGCCGGACAGGGGGGAGATAATGAGCAGTTCTTC. Encoded protein: CASRPAGQGGDNEQFF.

The chain couples TRBV28 to TRBJ2-1; D remains unclear. V was pared by 3 bases and J by 6 bases, with 9 bases between. Germline V gives CDR1 MDHEN, CDR2 SYDVKM. The CDR3 sequence is 13 residues long. As DNA, the CDR3 is TGTGCCAGCAGTTTCGGTCAGGCCAATGAGCAGTTCTTC. The encoded protein is CASSFGQANEQFF.

The chain carries TRBV5-1 and TRBJ1-2; 10 positions agree with TRBD1. This CDR3 contains 14 residues. Germline loops: CDR1 SGHRS, CDR2 YFSETQ. The V and J ends lost 7 bases and 6 bases, in that order; junction bases with no gene match: 9. The CDR3 region is CASSRDRGFNGYTF. DNA of the CDR3: TGCGCCAGCTCTAGGGACAGGGGCTTCAATGGCTACACCTTC.

The V call is TRBV11-2, the J call TRBJ2-3; tentatively, D is TRBD2 (5 bases). With 7 bases removed from V and 0 bases from J, the gap between germline ends came to 8 bases. This CDR3 contains 13 residues. Germline CDR1 reads SGHAT; CDR2 reads FQNNGV. The CDR3 protein is CASTPGSTDTQYF. In DNA, the CDR3 is TGTGCCAGCACCCCGGGAAGCACAGATACGCAGTATTTT.

The chain carries TRBV7-9 and TRBJ2-1; a weak D match, TRBD1 (6 bases). This CDR3 is 14 amino acids long. Germline CDR1 and CDR2: SEHNR and FQNEAQ (reference sequence). Trimming cost V 1 base and J 6 bases, with 10 bases left between them. The CDR3 protein is CASSLEGHANEQFF. The CDR3 bases are TGTGCCAGCAGCTTAGAGGGACACGCCAATGAGCAGTTCTTC.

The chain has TRBV6-5 and TRBJ1-2, with D maybe TRBD1 (5 bases). The germline CDR1 and CDR2 sequences are MNHEY and SVGAGI. The CDR3 totals 14 residues. V was trimmed by 1 base and J by 2 bases, leaving 8 bases between them. CDR3 DNA: TGTGCCAGCAGTTACTGGGCAGGGAACTATGGCTACACCTTC. It codes for CASSYWAGNYGYTF.

V gene TRBV5-6 combines with J gene TRBJ1-2; D is unresolved. Per the germline V gene, CDR1 is SGHDT and CDR2 is YYEEEE. V lost 4 bases and J 11 bases, leaving 15 bases between the germline ends. The CDR3 runs 12 residues. The CDR3, as DNA: TGTGCCAGCAGCATTCGACCCCTCGGGTACACCTTC. Encoded protein: CASSIRPLGYTF.

This chain links TRBV6-6 with TRBJ1-1; 7 bases map to TRBD1. Germline CDR1 MNHNY, CDR2 SVGAGI (reference sequence). The V and J ends lost 8 bases and 5 bases, in that order; junction bases with no gene match: 14. The CDR3 is made up of 15 amino acids. CDR3 residues: CASSDGHRGGTEAFF. In nucleotides, the CDR3 is TGTGCCAGCTCAGACGGACACAGGGGTGGAACTGAAGCTTTCTTT.

The V and J genes are TRBV11-2 and TRBJ2-7; D is unresolved. Trimming stripped 3 bases from V and 5 bases from J, with 11 bases between. Germline V gene lookup returns CDR1 SGHAT and CDR2 FQNNGV. CDR3 length: 13 amino acids. The CDR3 nucleotides are TGTGCCAGCAGCTTCGAGTTCTCTCACGAGCAGTACTTC. The encoded protein is CASSFEFSHEQYF.

J is TRBJ2-1 and V is TRBV27, with 11 bases fitting TRBD2. The CDR3 runs to 17 residues. Germline V gives CDR1 MNHEY, CDR2 SMNVEV (reference sequence). The V and J ends lost 6 bases and 0 bases, in that order; junction bases with no gene match: 7. The CDR3 region is CASSQASGRNSYNEQFF. The CDR3 DNA sequence: TGTGCCAGCAGCCAGGCTAGCGGGAGGAACTCCTACAATGAGCAGTTCTTC.

The chain carries TRBV7-3 and TRBJ2-1, with D tentatively TRBD2 (7 bases). Germline CDR1 SGHTA, CDR2 FQGTGA. The CDR3 runs to 16 residues. V lost 1 base to trimming and J lost 4 bases, with 14 bases between them. The CDR3 DNA is TGTGCCAGCAGCTTAAGGGGGGGGGCCCCTTACAATGAGCAGTTCTTC. It specifies CASSLRGGAPYNEQFF.

As to this clone: Other DNA variants within this sample encode the same CDR3. The chain couples TRBV6-6 to TRBJ1-1; D gene uncertain. V dropped 2 bases and J dropped 4 bases, with 11 bases sitting between them. This CDR3 has 14 residues. The germline V gene has CDR1 MNHNY and CDR2 SVGAGI (reference sequence). The CDR3 DNA follows: TGTGCCAGCAGTTACCCCGGAGAGGGCACTGAAGCTTTCTTT. Translation: CASSYPGEGTEAFF.

This rearrangement joins TRBV7-8 to TRBJ2-7; 7 bases are shared with TRBD2. Trimming removed 5 bases from V and 1 base from J; junction bases left unmatched: 11. The CDR3 has 16 residues. Germline CDR1 is SGHVS and CDR2 is FQNEAQ. In DNA, the CDR3 is TGTGCCAGCAGCCCACGCACACCGCGGGGGTCCTACGAGCAGTACTTC. Protein product: CASSPRTPRGSYEQYF.

The table lists this clone with a count of one. This chain links TRBV6-4 with TRBJ1-1; 7 bases align to TRBD1. The germline gives CDR1 MRHNA, CDR2 SNTAGT. The CDR3 sequence is 14 residues long. V was pared by 5 bases and J by 1 base, with 4 bases of the junction left unmatched. This chain's CDR3 is CASSPTGTNTEAFF. CDR3 in DNA: TGTGCCAGCAGTCCGACAGGGACGAACACTGAAGCTTTCTTT.

The gene calls are TRBV28 and TRBJ2-7; D may be TRBD1 (6 bases). V lost 1 base to trimming and J lost 6 bases, with 13 bases between them. Germline V gene data show CDR1 as MDHEN and CDR2 as SYDVKM. This CDR3 is 14 amino acids long. In nucleotides, the CDR3 is TGTGCCAGCAGTTTATTGGACAGCTTTTCCGAGCAGTACTTC. Its protein is CASSLLDSFSEQYF.

The rearrangement uses TRBV6-6 and TRBJ1-5, with TRBD1 as a possible D gene (6 bases). Per the germline V gene, CDR1 is MNHNY and CDR2 is SVGAGI (reference sequence). Trimming left V 5 bases short and J 1 base short, with 12 bases between. The CDR3 spans 15 residues. The CDR3 DNA reads as TGTGCCAGCAGTCTCCGGGACAACAGCAATCAGCCCCAGCATTTT. This translates into CASSLRDNSNQPQHF.

This chain joins TRBV28 and TRBJ1-1; no firm D call. The CDR3 extends over 14 amino acids. The germline CDR1 and CDR2 sequences are MDHEN and SYDVKM. The ends were cut back, 2 bases at V and 0 bases at J, with 7 bases in the middle. CDR3 loop: CASSLDTMNTEAFF. Here the CDR3 DNA reads TGTGCCAGCAGTTTAGACACGATGAACACTGAAGCTTTCTTT.

The chain recombines TRBV7-8 with TRBJ1-3; maybe TRBD1 (6 bases). The CDR3 runs to 18 residues. Germline loops: CDR1 SGHVS, CDR2 FQNEAQ. Trimming removed 4 bases from V and 4 bases from J, with 23 bases in between. CDR3 sequence reads: CASSSRRGLLISGNTIYF. The DNA of the CDR3 is TGTGCCAGCAGCTCCCGAAGGGGGTTGCTGATCTCCGGAAACACCATATATTTT.

J is TRBJ1-4 and V is TRBV18; the match to TRBD1 covers 7 bases. The ends lost 6 bases at V and 7 bases at J; junction bases unmatched: 8. The CDR3 is 14 amino acids. CDR1 is KGHSH, CDR2 LQKENI, per germline. The CDR3, as DNA: TGTGCCAGCTCCCTCCGGGACAGCTTTGAAAAACTGTTTTTT. This sequence encodes CASSLRDSFEKLFF. The variable domain in full, with the rest retrieved from reference TRBV18 and TRBJ1-4, is NAGVMQNPRHLVRRRGQEARLRCSPMKGHSHVYWYRQLPEEGLKFMVYLQKENIIDESGMPKERFSAEFPKEGPSILRIQQVVRGDSAAYFCASSLRDSFEKLFFGSGTQLSVL.

The CDR3 here is CASSLQGQVTGYTF. CDR3 bases: TGTGCCAGCAGCTTACAAGGACAGGTGACTGGCTACACCTTC. The V gene is TRBV7-9, the J gene TRBJ1-2; 7 bases align to TRBD1. V was clipped by 2 bases and J by 7 bases; unmatched bases: 7. Germline CDR1 is SEHNR and CDR2 is FQNEAQ (reference sequence). The CDR3 extends over 14 amino acids.

The chain is built from TRBV13 and TRBJ2-1; 12 bases align to TRBD2. The CDR3 consists of 16 residues. Unmatched junction bases numbered 10, after V lost 4 bases and J lost 9 bases. Looked up from germline, CDR1 is PRHDT and CDR2 is FYEKMQ (reference sequence). In DNA form, the CDR3 reads TGTGCCAGCAGCTCAGGACTAGCGGGGACCTGGGGTGAGCAGTTCTTC. Translation: CASSSGLAGTWGEQFF.

The chain employs TRBV7-9 and TRBJ2-1; the D gene is possibly TRBD1 (5 bases). Trimming took 3 bases from V and 2 from J, leaving 8 bases between them. The CDR3 totals 14 residues. Germline CDR1 is SEHNR and CDR2 is FQNEAQ (reference sequence). The CDR3 DNA follows: TGTGCCAGCAGCTTCAAGGGGACCTACAATGAGCAGTTCTTC. Translating gives CASSFKGTYNEQFF.

The rearrangement links TRBV28 to TRBJ2-7; 10 bases match TRBD1. This CDR3 region has 15 residues. The germline gives CDR1 MDHEN, CDR2 SYDVKM. Trimming cost V 10 bases and J 4 bases; bases outside gene matches: 13. The CDR3 DNA reads as TGTGCCATCAATCCAGGGACAGGGGTTTCGTACGAGCAGTACTTC. This codes for CAINPGTGVSYEQYF.

This chain joins TRBV5-4 and TRBJ2-2; D ambiguous. The CDR3 length is 12 residues. Trimming removed 1 base from V and 7 bases from J, with 5 bases in between. From germline, CDR1 is SGHNT and CDR2 YYREEE (reference sequence). The CDR3 spells CASSLSLGELFF. CDR3 DNA sequence: TGTGCCAGCAGCTTGTCCCTCGGGGAGCTGTTTTTT.